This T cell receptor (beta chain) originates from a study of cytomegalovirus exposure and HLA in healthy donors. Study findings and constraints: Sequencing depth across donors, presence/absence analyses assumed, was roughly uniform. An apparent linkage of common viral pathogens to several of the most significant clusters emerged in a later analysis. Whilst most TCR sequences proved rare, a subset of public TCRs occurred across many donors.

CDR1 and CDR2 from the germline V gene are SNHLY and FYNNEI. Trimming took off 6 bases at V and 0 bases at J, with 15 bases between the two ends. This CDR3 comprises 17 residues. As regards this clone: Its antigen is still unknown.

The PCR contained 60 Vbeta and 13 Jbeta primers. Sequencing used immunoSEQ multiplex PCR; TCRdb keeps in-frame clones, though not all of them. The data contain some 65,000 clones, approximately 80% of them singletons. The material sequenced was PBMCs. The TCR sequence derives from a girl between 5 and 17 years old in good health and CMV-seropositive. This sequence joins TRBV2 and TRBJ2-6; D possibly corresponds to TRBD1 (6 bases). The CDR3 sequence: CASSRQGIFSGANVLTF. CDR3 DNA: TGTGCCAGCAGCCGCCAGGGGATTTTCTCTGGGGCCAACGTCCTGACTTTC.